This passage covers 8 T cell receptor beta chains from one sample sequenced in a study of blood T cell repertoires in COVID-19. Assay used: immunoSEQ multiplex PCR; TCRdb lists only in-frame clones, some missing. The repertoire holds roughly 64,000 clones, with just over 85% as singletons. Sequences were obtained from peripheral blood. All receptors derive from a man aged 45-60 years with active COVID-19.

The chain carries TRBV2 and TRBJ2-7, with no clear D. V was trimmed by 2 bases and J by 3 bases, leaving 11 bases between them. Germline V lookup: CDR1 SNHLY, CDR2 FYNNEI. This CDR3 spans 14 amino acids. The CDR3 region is CASSESRSDYEQYF. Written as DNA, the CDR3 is TGTGCCAGCAGTGAATCCCGGTCTGACTACGAGCAGTACTTC.

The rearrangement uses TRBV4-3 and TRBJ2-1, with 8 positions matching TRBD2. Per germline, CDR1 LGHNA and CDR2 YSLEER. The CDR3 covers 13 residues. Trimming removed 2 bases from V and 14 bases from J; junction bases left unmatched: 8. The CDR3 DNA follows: TGCGCCAGCAGCCAAAACGACGGGAGGGGGAAGTTCTTC. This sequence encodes CASSQNDGRGKFF.

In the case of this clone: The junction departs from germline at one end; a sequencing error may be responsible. The CDR3 region has the DNA TGTACCAGCAGTTACGGGCCTAGAAACACCATATATTTT. Translated, it gives CTSSYGPRNTIYF. The chain is built from TRBV6-5 and TRBJ1-3; D uncertain. CDR3 size: 13 residues. The germline CDR1 and CDR2 sequences are MNHEY and SVGAGI.

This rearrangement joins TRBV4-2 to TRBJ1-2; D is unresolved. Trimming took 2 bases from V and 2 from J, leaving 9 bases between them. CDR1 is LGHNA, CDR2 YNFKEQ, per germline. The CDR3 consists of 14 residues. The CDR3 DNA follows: TGTGCCAGCAGCCAAAACAGCCTAAACTATGGCTACACCTTC. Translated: CASSQNSLNYGYTF.

The CDR3 reads CASSQGQGHEQYF. The CDR3 nucleotides are TGCGCCAGCAGCCAAGGACAGGGGCACGAGCAGTACTTC. The chain is built from TRBV4-3 and TRBJ2-7, with 8 bases matching TRBD1. The V and J ends lost 1 base and 5 bases, in that order; junction bases with no gene match: 1. This CDR3 has 13 residues. CDR1 and CDR2 (germline): LGHNA, YSLEER.

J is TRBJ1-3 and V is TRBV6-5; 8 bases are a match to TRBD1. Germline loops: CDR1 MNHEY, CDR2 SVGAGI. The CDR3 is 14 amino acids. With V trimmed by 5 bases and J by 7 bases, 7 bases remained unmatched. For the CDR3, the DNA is TGTGCCAGCAGTCCTCGACAGGGGATTAACACCATATATTTT. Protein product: CASSPRQGINTIYF.

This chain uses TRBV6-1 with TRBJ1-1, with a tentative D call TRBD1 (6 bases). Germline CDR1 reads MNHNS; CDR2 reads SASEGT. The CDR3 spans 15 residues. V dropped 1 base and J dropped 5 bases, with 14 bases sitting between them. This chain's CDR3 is CASSEVGGRWTEAFF. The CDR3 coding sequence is TGTGCCAGCAGTGAAGTCGGGGGGCGGTGGACTGAAGCTTTCTTT.

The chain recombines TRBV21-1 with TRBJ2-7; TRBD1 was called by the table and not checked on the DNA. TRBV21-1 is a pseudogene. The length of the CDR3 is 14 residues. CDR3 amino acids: CASSKAHRGYEQYF. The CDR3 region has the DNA TGTGCCAGCAGCAAAGCTCACAGGGGTTACGAGCAGTACTTC.